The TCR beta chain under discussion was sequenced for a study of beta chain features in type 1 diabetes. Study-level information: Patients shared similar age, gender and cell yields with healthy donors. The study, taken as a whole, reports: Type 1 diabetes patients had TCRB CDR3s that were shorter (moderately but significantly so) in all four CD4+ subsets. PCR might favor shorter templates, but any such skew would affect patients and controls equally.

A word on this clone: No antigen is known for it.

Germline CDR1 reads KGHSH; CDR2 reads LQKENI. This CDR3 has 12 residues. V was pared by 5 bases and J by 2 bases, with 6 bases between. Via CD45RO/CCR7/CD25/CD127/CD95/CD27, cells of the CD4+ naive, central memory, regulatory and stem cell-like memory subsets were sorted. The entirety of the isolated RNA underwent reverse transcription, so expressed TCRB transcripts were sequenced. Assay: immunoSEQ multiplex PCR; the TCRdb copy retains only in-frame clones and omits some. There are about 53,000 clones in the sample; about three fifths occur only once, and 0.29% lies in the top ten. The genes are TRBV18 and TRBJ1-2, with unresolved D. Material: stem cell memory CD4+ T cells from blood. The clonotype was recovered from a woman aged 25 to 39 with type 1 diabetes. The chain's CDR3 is CASSGQNYGYTF. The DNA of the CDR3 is TGTGCCAGCTCAGGGCAGAACTATGGCTACACCTTC.